This TCR beta chain derives from a study of T cell repertoires in cytomegalovirus infection (dated by TCRdb to about 2019). About the investigation overall: Because public TCR beta signatures pointed to carriage of CMV infection together with the matching HLA type, the HLA type of each donor mattered for the analysis.

At least ten counts were recorded for this clonotype. The clone's antigen remains unknown. The sample holds no much larger clone one base away, and base qualities are not on file. TCRdb names Illumina HiSeq 1500 as the instrument used. Through fastp at Q25 and MiXCR, TCRdb rebuilt clones from the public reads, retaining in-frame beta chains. Identical CDR3 protein sequences are pooled into one entry, listed with their most common genes and DNA. The sample includes just under 550,000 distinct CDR3 sequences, with about a quarter observed a single time. The ten largest clones represent less than 15% of the sample. Study-level results and caveats: Cumulative frequency of public TCR beta family members discriminated carriers of CMV infection plus the relevant HLA type in this cohort and an independent approximately 350-donor cohort. The ex vivo response was dominated by HLA-C-restricted CMV-specific TCR beta clonotypes, which also provided the single most frequent clonotype in two of eight donors.

For this chain, trimming is 5 bases at the V end and 3 bases at the J end, and the number of junction bases without a gene match is 9. Per the germline V gene, SGHVS is the CDR1 and FQNEAQ is the CDR2. From cysteine to phenylalanine, the CDR3 is 16 amino acids long. The only DNA kept is the CDR3, 48 bases in frame from the first base. Sequences were obtained from PBMCs. The clonotype comes from a human donor in good health (CMV status not recorded). Some clones in this sample may be carry-over from other donors' samples. Recombination connected TRBV7-8 to TRBJ2-3, with 9 middle bases fitting TRBD1. The CDR3 protein: CASSRQTGGITDTQYF. The nucleotide sequence reads as follows: TGTGCCAGCAGCCGCCAGACAGGGGGGATAACAGATACGCAGTATTTT. Joined to the reference TRBV7-8 and TRBJ2-3 proteins, this CDR3 gives the full variable domain: GAGVSQSPRYKVAKRGQDVALRCDPISGHVSLFWYQQALGQGPEFLTYFQNEAQLDKSGLPSDRFFAERPEGSVSTLKIQRTQQEDSAVYLCASSRQTGGITDTQYFGPGTRLTVL.